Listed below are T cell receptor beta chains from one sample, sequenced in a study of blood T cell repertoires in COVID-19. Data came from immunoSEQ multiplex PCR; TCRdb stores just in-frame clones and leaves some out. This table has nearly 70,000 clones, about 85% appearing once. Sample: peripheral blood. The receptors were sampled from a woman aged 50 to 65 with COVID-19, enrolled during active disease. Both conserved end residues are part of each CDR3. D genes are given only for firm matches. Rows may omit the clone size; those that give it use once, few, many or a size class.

CASSQEKGSANTGELFF	TGCGCCAGCAGCCAAGAGAAAGGGAGCGCGAACACCGGGGAGCTGTTTTTT	-	TRBV4-1	-	TRBJ2-2
CSVGGTSGKETQYF	TGCAGCGTTGGGGGGACTAGCGGAAAAGAGACCCAGTACTTC	TRBD2	TRBV29-1	-	TRBJ2-5
CASSLGGTDNTEAFF	TGCGCCAGCAGCTTGGGGGGGACAGATAACACTGAAGCTTTCTTT	TRBD1	TRBV5-1	-	TRBJ1-1
CASSSYRVPYNEQFF	TGTGCCAGCAGTTCCTACAGGGTCCCCTACAATGAGCAGTTCTTC	-	TRBV27	-	TRBJ2-1
CASSPWTGEGAKNIQYF	TGTGCCAGCAGCCCATGGACAGGGGAAGGAGCCAAAAACATTCAGTACTTC	TRBD1	TRBV7-8	-	TRBJ2-4
CASSPRRDQPQHF	TGTGCCAGCAGCCCCCGACGGGATCAGCCCCAGCATTTT	-	TRBV3-1/TRBV3-2	few	TRBJ1-5
CASSRTTGTGTGANVLTF	TGTGCCAGCAGTAGAACAACCGGGACAGGTACTGGGGCCAACGTCCTGACTTTC	TRBD1	TRBV28	-	TRBJ2-6
CASSSIMTDQETQYF	TGTGCCAGCAGCTCCATTATGACAGACCAAGAGACCCAGTACTTC	-	TRBV11-2	-	TRBJ2-5
CAISDRGSFQPQHF	TGTGCCATCAGTGACAGGGGTTCGTTTCAGCCCCAGCATTTT	-	TRBV10-3	-	TRBJ1-5
CSARAGITQYF	TGCAGTGCTAGAGCCGGGATTACGCAGTATTTT	-	TRBV20-1	-	TRBJ2-3
CASSLRQGQNSPLHF	TGTGCCAGCAGCCTGCGACAGGGGCAGAATTCACCCCTCCACTTT	TRBD1	TRBV11-3	-	TRBJ1-6
CASRGTPIQPQHF	TGTGCCAGCAGGGGGACACCTATTCAGCCCCAGCATTTT	-	TRBV28	-	TRBJ1-5
CASSRTSGYNEQFF	TGCGCCAGCAGCCGGACTAGCGGTTACAATGAGCAGTTCTTC	TRBD2	TRBV5-1	once	TRBJ2-1
CASSLGTGNQPQHF	TGTGCCAGCAGCTTAGGGACAGGGAATCAGCCCCAGCATTTT	TRBD1	TRBV11-2	-	TRBJ1-5
CASSLALSGNTIYF	TGTGCCAGCAGCTTGGCCCTCTCTGGAAACACCATATATTTT	-	TRBV7-2	-	TRBJ1-3
CASSESRGQFF	TGTGCCAGCAGTGAATCTAGGGGCCAGTTCTTC	-	TRBV25-1	-	TRBJ2-1
CSVAGAVGDSNYGYTF	TGCAGCGTTGCTGGGGCGGTGGGGGACTCTAACTATGGCTACACCTTC	-	TRBV29-1	-	TRBJ1-2
CASRLGQGPYGYTF	TGTGCCAGCAGACTCGGACAGGGCCCGTATGGCTACACCTTC	TRBD1	TRBV2	-	TRBJ1-2
CASSTPTDKRQYF	TGTGCCAGCAGCACCCCAACTGATAAAAGGCAGTATTTT	-	TRBV7-2	-	TRBJ2-3
CATSEPDFPELFF	TGTGCCACCAGTGAACCTGACTTCCCTGAGCTGTTTTTT	-	TRBV24-1	once	TRBJ2-2
CASTGRPQHF	TGCGCCAGCACCGGTCGGCCCCAGCATTTT	-	TRBV5-1	-	TRBJ1-5
CASSQTGTGVGEQYF	TGTGCCAGCAGTCAGACCGGGACAGGGGTTGGCGAGCAGTACTTC	TRBD1	TRBV6-6	-	TRBJ2-7
CASSSDRVSNQPQHF	TGTGCCAGCAGCTCCGACAGGGTTAGCAATCAGCCCCAGCATTTT	TRBD1	TRBV7-2	-	TRBJ1-5